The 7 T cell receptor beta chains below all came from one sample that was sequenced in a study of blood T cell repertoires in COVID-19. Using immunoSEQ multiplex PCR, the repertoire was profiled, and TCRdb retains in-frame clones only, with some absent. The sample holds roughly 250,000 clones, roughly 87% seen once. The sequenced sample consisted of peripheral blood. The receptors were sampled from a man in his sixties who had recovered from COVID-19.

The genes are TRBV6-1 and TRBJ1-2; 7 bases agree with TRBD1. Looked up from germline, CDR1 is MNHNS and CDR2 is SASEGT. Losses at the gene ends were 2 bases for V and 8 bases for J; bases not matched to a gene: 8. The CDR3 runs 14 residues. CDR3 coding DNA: TGTGCCAGCAGTGAACAGACAGGGACTCTGGGCTACACCTTC. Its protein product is CASSEQTGTLGYTF.

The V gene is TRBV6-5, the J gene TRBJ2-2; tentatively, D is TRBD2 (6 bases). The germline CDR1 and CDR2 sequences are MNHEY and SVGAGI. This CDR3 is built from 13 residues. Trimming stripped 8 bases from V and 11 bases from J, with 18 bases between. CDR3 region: CASQRGMGGELFF. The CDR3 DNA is TGTGCCAGCCAAAGGGGAATGGGGGGAGAGCTGTTTTTT.

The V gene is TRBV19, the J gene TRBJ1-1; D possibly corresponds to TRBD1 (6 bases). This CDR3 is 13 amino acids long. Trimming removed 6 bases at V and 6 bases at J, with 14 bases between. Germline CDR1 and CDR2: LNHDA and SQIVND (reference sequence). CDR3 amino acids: CASRKRGGAEAFF. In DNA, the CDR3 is TGTGCCAGTAGGAAACGAGGGGGGGCTGAAGCTTTCTTT.

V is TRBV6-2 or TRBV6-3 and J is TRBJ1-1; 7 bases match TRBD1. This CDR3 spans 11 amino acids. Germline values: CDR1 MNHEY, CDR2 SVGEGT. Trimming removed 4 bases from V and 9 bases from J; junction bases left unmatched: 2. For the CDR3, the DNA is TGTGCCAGCAGTTCCAGGGGGAAAGCTTTCTTT. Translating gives CASSSRGKAFF.

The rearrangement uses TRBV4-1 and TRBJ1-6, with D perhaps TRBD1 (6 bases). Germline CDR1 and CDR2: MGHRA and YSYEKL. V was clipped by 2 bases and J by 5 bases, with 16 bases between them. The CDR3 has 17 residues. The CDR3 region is CASSQRPKGQNNSPLHF. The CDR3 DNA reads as TGCGCCAGCAGCCAACGACCCAAGGGACAAAATAATTCACCCCTCCACTTT.

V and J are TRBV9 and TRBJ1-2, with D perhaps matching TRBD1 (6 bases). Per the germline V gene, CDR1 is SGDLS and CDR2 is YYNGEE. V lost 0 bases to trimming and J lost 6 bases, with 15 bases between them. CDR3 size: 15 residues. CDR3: CASSVAPQGRNGYTF. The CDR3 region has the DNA TGTGCCAGCAGCGTAGCTCCACAGGGACGGAATGGCTACACCTTC.

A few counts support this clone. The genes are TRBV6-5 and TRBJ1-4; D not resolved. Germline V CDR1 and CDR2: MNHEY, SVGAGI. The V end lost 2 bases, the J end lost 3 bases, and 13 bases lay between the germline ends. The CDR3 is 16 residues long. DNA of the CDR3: TGTGCCAGCAGTTACAAGCGGCAGGACTCTAATGAAAAACTGTTTTTT. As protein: CASSYKRQDSNEKLFF.